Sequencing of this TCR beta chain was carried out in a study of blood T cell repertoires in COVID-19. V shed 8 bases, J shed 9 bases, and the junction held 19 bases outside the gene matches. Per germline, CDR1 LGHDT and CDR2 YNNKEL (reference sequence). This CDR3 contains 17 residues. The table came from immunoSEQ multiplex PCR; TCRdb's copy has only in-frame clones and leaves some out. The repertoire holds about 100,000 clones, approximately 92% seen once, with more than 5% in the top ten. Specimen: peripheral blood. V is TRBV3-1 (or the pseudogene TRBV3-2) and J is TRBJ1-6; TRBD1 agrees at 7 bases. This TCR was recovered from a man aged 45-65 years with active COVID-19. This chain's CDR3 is CASSYLTGLIGSSPLHF. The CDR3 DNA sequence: TGTGCCAGCTCATACCTGACAGGGCTTATCGGCAGTTCACCCCTCCACTTT.